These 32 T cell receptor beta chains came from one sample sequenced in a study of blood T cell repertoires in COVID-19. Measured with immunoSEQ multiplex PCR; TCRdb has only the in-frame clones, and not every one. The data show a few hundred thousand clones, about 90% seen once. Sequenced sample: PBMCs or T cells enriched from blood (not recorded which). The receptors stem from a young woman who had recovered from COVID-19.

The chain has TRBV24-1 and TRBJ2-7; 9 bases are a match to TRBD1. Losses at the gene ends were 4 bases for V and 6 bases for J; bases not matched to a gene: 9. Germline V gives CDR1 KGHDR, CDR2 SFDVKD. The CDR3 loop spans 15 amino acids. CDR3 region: CATSDSGTGLFEQYF. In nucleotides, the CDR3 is TGTGCCACCAGTGACTCCGGGACAGGGCTGTTCGAGCAGTACTTC.

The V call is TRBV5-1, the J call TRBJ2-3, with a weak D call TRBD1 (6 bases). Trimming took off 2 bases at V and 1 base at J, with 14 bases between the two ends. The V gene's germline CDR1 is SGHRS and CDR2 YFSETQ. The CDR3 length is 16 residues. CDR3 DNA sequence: TGCGCCAGCAGCTTCCAGGGGAGTCCAGGCACAGATACGCAGTATTTT. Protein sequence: CASSFQGSPGTDTQYF.

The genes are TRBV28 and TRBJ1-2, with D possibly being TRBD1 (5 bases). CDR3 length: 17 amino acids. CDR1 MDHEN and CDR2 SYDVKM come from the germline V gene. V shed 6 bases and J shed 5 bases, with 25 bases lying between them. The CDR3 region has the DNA TGTGCCAGCAGGGGGAAGGGGCAGGGTCACATGGAGTATGGCTACACCTTC. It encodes CASRGKGQGHMEYGYTF.

CDR3 in DNA: TGTGCCAGCAGTTTATCGCAGGGTTCACCCCTCCACTTT. This sequence encodes CASSLSQGSPLHF. This rearrangement joins TRBV27 to TRBJ1-6, with D maybe TRBD1 (5 bases). This CDR3 has 13 residues. Germline V gene lookup returns CDR1 MNHEY and CDR2 SMNVEV (reference sequence). With 0 bases removed from V and 9 bases from J, the gap between germline ends came to 6 bases.

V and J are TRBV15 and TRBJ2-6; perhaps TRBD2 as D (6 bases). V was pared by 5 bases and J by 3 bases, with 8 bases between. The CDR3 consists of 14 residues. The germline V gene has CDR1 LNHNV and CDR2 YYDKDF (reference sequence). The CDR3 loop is CATSRGGGANVLTF. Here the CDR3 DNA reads TGTGCCACCAGCCGGGGAGGTGGGGCCAACGTCCTGACTTTC. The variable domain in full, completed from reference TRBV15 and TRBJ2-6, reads DAMVIQNPRYQVTQFGKPVTLSCSQTLNHNVMYWYQQKSSQAPKLLFHYYDKDFNNEADTPDNFQSRRPNTSFCFLDIRSPGLGDTAMYLCATSRGGGANVLTFGAGSRLTVL.

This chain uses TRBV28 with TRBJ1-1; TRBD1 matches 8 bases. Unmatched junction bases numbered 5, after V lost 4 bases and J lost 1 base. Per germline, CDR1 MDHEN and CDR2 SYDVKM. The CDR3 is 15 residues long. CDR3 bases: TGTGCCAGCAGTTCTCAGGGGGCTGGGAACACTGAAGCTTTCTTT. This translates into CASSSQGAGNTEAFF.

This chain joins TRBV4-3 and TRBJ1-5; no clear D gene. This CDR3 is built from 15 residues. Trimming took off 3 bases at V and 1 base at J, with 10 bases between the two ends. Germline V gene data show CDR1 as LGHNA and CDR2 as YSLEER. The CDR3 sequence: CASSQTLKSNQPQHF. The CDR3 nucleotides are TGCGCCAGCAGCCAGACACTCAAGAGCAATCAGCCCCAGCATTTT.

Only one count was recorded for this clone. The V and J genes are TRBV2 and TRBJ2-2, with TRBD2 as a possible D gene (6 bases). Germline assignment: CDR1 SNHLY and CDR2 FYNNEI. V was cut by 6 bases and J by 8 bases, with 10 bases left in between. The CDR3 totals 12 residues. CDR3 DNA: TGTGCCAGCAGGAGACTAGTTGGGGAGCTGTTTTTT. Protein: CASRRLVGELFF.

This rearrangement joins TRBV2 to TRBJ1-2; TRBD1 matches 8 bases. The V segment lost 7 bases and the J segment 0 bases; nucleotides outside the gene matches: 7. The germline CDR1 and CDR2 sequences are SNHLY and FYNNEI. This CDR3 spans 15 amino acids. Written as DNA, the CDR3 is TGTGCCAGCAAGGGGCAGGGGGCGACTAACTATGGCTACACCTTC. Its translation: CASKGQGATNYGYTF.

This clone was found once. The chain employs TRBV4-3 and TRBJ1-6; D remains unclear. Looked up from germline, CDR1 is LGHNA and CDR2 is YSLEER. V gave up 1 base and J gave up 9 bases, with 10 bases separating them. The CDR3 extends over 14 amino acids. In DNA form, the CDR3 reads TGCGCCAGCAGCCAAGTAACAGAGAGTTCACCCCTCCACTTT. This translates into CASSQVTESSPLHF.

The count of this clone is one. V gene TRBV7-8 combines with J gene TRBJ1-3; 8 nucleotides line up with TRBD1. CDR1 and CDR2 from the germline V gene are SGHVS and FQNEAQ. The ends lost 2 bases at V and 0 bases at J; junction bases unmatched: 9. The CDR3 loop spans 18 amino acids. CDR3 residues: CASSLKSGTGSSGNTIYF. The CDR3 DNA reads TGTGCCAGCAGCTTAAAATCCGGGACAGGAAGCTCTGGAAACACCATATATTTT.

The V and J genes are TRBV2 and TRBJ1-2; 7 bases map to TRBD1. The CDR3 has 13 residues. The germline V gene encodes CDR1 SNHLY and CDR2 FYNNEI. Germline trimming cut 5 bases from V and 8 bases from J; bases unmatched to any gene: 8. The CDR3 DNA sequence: TGTGCCAGCAGTCTGACAGGGCTGAGAGGCTACACCTTC. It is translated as CASSLTGLRGYTF.

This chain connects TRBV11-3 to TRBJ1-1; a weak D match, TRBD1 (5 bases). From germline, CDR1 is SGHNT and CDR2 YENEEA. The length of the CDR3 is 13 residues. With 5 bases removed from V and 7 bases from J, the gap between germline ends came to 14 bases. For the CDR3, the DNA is TGTGCCAGCAGCCCTGGGGCTGGGTTTGAAGCTTTCTTT. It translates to CASSPGAGFEAFF.

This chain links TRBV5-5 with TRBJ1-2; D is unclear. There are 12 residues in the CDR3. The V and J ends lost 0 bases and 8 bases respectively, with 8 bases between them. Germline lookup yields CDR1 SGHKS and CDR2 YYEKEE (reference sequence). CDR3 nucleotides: TGTGCCAGCAGCTTGGTAGGGAGCGGCTACACCTTC. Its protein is CASSLVGSGYTF.

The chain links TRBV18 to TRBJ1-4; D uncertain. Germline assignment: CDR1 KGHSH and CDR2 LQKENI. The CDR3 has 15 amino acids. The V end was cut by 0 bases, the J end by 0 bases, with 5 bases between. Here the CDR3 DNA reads TGTGCCAGCTCACCACCTGAGCCAACTAATGAAAAACTGTTTTTT. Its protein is CASSPPEPTNEKLFF.

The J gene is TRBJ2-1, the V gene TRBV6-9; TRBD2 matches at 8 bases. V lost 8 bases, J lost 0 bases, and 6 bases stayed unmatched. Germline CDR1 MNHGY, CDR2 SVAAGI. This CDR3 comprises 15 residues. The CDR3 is CASVPGTSSYNEQFF. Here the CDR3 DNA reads TGTGCCAGCGTCCCCGGGACTAGCTCCTACAATGAGCAGTTCTTC.

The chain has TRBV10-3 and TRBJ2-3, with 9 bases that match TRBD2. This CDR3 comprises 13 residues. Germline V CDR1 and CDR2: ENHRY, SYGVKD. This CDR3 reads CAIAGALTDTQYF. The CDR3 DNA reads TGTGCAATAGCGGGGGCCCTCACAGATACGCAGTATTTT.

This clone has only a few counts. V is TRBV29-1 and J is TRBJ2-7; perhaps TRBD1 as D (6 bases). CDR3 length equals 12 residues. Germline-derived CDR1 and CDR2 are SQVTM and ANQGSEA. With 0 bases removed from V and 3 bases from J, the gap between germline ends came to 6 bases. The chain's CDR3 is CSVEEGGYEQYF. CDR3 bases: TGCAGCGTTGAAGAAGGGGGCTACGAGCAGTACTTC.

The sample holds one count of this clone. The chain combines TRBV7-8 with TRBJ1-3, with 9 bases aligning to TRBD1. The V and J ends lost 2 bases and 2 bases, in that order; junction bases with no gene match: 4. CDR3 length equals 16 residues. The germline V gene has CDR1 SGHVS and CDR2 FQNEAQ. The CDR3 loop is CASSLRRQGAGNTIYF. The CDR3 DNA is TGTGCCAGCAGCTTACGGCGACAGGGGGCTGGAAACACCATATATTTT.

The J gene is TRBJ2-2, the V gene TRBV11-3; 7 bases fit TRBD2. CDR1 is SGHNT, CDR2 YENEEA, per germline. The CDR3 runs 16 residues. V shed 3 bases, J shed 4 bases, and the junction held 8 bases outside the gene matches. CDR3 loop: CASSFAGTTVTGELFF. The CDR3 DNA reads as TGTGCCAGCAGCTTCGCCGGGACTACAGTCACCGGGGAGCTGTTTTTT.

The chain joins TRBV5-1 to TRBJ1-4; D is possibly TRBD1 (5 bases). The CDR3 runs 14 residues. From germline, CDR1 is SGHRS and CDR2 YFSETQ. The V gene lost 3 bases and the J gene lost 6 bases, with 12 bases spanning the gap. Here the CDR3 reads CASSSTGVDEKLFF. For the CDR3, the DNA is TGCGCCAGCAGCTCTACGGGGGTTGATGAAAAACTGTTTTTT.

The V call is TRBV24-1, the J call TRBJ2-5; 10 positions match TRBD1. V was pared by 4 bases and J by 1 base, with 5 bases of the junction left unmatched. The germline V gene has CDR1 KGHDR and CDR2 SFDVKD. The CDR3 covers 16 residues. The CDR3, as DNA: TGTGCCACCAGTGAAACCGGGACAGGGGCCCAAGAGACCCAGTACTTC. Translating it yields CATSETGTGAQETQYF.

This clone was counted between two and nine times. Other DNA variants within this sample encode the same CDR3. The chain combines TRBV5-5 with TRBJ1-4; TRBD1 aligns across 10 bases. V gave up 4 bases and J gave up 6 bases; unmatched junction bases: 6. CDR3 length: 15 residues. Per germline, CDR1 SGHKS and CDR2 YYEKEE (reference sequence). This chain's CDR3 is CASSPGDRGYEKLFF. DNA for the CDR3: TGTGCCAGCAGCCCGGGGGACAGGGGCTATGAAAAACTGTTTTTT. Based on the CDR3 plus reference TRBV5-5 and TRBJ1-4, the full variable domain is DAGVTQSPTHLIKTRGQQVTLRCSPISGHKSVSWYQQVLGQGPQFIFQYYEKEERGRGNFPDRFSARQFPNYSSELNVNALLLGDSALYLCASSPGDRGYEKLFFGSGTQLSVL.

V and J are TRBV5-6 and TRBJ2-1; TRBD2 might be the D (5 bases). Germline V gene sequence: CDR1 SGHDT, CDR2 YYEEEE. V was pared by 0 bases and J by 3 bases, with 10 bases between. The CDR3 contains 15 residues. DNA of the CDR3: TGTGCCAGCAGCTTGGCCATCGGGGACTACAATGAGCAGTTCTTC. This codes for CASSLAIGDYNEQFF.

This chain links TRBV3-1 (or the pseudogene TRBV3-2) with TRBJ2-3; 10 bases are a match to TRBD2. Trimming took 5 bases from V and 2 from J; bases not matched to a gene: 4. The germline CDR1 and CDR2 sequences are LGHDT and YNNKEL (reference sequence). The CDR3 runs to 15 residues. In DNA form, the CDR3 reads TGTGCCAGCAGCACTAGCGGGATCTCCACAGATACGCAGTATTTT. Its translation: CASSTSGISTDTQYF.

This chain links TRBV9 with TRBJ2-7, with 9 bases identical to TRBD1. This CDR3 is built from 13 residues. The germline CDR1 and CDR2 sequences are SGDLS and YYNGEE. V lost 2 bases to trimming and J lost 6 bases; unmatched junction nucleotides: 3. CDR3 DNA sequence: TGTGCCAGCAGCGTTATACAGGGGGCCGAGCAGTACTTC. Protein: CASSVIQGAEQYF.

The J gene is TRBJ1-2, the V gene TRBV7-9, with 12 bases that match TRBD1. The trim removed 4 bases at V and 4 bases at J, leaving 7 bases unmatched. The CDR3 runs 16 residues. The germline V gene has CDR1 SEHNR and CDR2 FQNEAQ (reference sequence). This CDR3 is CASSSAGTGGAYGYTF. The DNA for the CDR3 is TGTGCCAGCAGCTCCGCCGGGACAGGGGGCGCCTATGGCTACACCTTC.

The CDR3 loop reads CASSQMGTAAGNTIYF. The CDR3 nucleotides are TGCGCCAGCAGCCAGATGGGGACAGCAGCCGGAAACACCATATATTTT. The chain employs TRBV4-1 and TRBJ1-3; 7 bases line up with TRBD1. Per germline, CDR1 MGHRA and CDR2 YSYEKL. This CDR3 has 16 amino acids. V shed 3 bases and J 4 bases; nucleotides not matched to a gene: 9.

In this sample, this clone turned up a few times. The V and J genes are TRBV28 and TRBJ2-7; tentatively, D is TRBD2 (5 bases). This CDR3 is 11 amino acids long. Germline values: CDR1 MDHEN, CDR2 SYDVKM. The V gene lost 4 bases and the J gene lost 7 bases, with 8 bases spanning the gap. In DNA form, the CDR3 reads TGTGCCAGCAGTTCCTTAGCGGAGCAGTACTTC. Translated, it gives CASSSLAEQYF.

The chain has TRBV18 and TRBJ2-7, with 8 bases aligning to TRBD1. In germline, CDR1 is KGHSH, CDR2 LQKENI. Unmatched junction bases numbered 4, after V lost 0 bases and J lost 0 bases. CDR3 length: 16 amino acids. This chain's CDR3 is CASSPPTGAASYEQYF. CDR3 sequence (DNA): TGTGCCAGCTCACCACCGACAGGGGCTGCCTCCTACGAGCAGTACTTC.

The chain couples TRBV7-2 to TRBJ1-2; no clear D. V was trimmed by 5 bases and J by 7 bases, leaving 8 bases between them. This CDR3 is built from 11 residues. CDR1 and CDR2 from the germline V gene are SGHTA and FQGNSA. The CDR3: CASSPSVGYTF. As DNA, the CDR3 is TGTGCCAGCAGCCCCTCGGTTGGCTACACCTTC.

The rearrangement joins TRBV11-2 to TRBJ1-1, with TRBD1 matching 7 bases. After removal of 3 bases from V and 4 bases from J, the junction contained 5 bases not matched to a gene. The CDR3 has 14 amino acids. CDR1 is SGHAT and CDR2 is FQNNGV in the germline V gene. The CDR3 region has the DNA TGTGCCAGCAGCTTCCGACAGGGCGGCACTGAAGCTTTCTTT. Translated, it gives CASSFRQGGTEAFF. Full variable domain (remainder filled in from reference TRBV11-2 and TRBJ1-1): EAGVAQSPRYKIIEKRQSVAFWCNPISGHATLYWYQQILGQGPKLLIQFQNNGVVDDSQLPKDRFSAERLKGVDSTLKIQPAKLEDSAVYLCASSFRQGGTEAFFGQGTRLTVV.